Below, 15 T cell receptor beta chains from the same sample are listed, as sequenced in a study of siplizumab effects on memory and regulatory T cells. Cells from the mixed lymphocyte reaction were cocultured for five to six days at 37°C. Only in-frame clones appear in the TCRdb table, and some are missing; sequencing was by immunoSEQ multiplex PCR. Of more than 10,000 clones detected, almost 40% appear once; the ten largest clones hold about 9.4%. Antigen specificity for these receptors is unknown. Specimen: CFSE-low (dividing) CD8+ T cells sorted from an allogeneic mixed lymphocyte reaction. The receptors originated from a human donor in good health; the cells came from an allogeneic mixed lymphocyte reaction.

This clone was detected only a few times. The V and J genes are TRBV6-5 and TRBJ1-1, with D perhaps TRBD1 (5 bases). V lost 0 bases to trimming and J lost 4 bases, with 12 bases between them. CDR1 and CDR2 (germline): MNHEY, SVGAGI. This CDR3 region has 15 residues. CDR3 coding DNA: TGTGCCAGCAGTTACTCTAACGGGGGGAGCACTGAAGCTTTCTTT. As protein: CASSYSNGGSTEAFF.

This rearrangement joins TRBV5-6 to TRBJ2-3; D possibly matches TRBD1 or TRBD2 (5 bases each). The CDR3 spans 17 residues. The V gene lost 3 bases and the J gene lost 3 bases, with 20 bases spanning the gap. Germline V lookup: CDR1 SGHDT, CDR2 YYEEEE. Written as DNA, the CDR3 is TGTGCCAGCAGCTCAGCCGGAGGCAGGGCTTCAACAGATACGCAGTATTTT. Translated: CASSSAGGRASTDTQYF.

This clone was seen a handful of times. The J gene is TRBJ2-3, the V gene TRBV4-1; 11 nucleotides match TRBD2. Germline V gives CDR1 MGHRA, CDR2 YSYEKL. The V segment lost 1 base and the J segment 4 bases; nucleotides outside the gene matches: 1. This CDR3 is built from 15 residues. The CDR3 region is CASSQVAGGADTQYF. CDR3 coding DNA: TGCGCCAGCAGCCAAGTAGCGGGGGGGGCAGATACGCAGTATTTT.

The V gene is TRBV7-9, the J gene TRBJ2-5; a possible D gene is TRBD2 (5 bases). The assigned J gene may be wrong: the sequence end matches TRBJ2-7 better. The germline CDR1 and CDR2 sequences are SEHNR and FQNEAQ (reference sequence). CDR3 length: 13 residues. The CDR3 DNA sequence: TGTGCCAGCAGTTCCCCGGGAAACTACGAGCAGTACTTC. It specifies CASSSPGNYEQYF.

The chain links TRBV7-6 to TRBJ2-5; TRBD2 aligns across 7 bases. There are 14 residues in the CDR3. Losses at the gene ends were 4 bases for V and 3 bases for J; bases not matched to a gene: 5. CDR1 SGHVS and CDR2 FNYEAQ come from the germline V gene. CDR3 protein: CASSSRDYEETQYF. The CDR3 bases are TGTGCCAGCAGCTCCCGGGACTACGAAGAGACCCAGTACTTC.

The CDR3 region is CASSVLNTDTQYF. CDR3 DNA sequence: TGTGCCAGCTCTGTCCTGAACACAGATACGCAGTATTTT. The V call is TRBV6-5, the J call TRBJ2-3; D uncertain. Trimming cost V 8 bases and J 2 bases, with 11 bases left between them. Looked up from germline, CDR1 is MNHEY and CDR2 is SVGAGI. CDR3 length: 13 residues.

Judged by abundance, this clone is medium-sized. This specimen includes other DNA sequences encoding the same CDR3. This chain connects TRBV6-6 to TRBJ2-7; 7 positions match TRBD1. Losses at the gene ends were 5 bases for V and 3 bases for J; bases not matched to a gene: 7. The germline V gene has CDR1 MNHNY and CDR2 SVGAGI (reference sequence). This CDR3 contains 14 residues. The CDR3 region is CASSTQGSLYEQYF. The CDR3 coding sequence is TGTGCCAGCAGTACACAGGGGTCCCTCTACGAGCAGTACTTC.

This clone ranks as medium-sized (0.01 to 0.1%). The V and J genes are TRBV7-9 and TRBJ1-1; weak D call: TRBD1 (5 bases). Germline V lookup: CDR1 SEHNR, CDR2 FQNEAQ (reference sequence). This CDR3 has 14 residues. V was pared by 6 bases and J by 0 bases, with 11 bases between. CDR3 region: CASSMTEMNTEAFF. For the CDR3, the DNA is TGTGCCAGCAGTATGACAGAAATGAACACTGAAGCTTTCTTT.

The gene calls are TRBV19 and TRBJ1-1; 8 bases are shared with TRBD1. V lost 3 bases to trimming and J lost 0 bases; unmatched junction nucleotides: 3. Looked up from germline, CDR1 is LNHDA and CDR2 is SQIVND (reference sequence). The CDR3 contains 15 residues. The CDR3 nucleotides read TGTGCCAGTAGTATCCAGGGGGCGGTGAACACTGAAGCTTTCTTT. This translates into CASSIQGAVNTEAFF.

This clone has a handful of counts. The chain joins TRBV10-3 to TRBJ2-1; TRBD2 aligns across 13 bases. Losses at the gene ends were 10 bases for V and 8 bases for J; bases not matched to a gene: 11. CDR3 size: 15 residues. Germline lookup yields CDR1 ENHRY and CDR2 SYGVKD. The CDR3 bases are TGTGCCACGAGGGCTTCCGGGACTAGCGGGGATGAGCAGTTCTTC. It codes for CATRASGTSGDEQFF.

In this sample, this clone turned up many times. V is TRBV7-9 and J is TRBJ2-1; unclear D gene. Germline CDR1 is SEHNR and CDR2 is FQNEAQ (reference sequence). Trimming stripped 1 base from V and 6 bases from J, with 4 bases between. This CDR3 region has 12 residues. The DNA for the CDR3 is TGTGCCAGCAGCTTAGGTGCCAATGAGCAGTTCTTC. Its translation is CASSLGANEQFF.

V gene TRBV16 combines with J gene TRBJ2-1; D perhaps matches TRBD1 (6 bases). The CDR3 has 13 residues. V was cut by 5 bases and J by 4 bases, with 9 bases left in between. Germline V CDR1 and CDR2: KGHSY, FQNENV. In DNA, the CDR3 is TGTGCCAGCAGCTTCGACAGGTACAATGAGCAGTTCTTC. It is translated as CASSFDRYNEQFF.

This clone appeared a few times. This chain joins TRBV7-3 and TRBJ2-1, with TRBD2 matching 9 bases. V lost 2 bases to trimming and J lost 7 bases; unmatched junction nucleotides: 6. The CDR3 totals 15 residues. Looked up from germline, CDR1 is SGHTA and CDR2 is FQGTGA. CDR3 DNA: TGTGCCAGCAGCTTAGGCGGGGGGGCCCTGAATGAGCAGTTCTTC. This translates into CASSLGGGALNEQFF. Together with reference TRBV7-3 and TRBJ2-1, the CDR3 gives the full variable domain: GAGVSQTPSNKVTEKGKYVELRCDPISGHTALYWYRQSLGQGPEFLIYFQGTGAADDSGLPNDRFFAVRPEGSVSTLKIQRTERGDSAVYLCASSLGGGALNEQFFGPGTRLTVL.

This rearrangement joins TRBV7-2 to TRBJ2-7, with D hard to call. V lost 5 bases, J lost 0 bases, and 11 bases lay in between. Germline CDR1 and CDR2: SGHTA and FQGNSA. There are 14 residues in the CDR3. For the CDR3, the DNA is TGTGCCAGCAGCCCTGTTTCGTCCTCCTACGAGCAGTACTTC. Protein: CASSPVSSSYEQYF.

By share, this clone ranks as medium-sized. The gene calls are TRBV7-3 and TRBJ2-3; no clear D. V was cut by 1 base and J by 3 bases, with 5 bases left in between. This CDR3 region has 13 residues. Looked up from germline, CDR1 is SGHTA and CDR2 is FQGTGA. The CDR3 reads CASSLSPTDTQYF. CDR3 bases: TGTGCCAGCAGCTTAAGCCCAACAGATACGCAGTATTTT.